These 18 T cell receptor beta chains came from one sample sequenced in a study of CD4 and CD8 cells across lung adenocarcinoma regions. MiXCR, run by TCRdb on the PCR reads, gives a single entry per CDR3 protein. The sample has more than 9,000 distinct CDR3 sequences; 45% to 55% are singletons. Source material: CD8+ T cells from the margin of a lung tumor. The receptors shown here come from a female donor with lung adenocarcinoma. The CD4 and CD8 labels of this study may be unreliable.

A few counts support this clonotype. The rearrangement uses TRBV4-1 and TRBJ2-1; possibly TRBD1 for D (5 bases). The CDR3 is 18 amino acids. Deletions cut 2 bases from V and 2 bases from J, with 19 bases between. Germline V gives CDR1 MGHRA, CDR2 YSYEKL. The CDR3 is CASSQSGSRAGPYNEQFF. DNA of the CDR3: TGCGCCAGCAGCCAAAGTGGTAGCAGGGCAGGTCCCTACAATGAGCAGTTCTTC.

V gene TRBV12-3 or TRBV12-4 combines with J gene TRBJ2-1, with D possibly being TRBD1 or TRBD2 (5 bases each). Trimming pared 3 bases from V and 12 bases from J, leaving 9 bases between. The CDR3 totals 11 residues. CDR3 sequence reads: CASSLVGPQFF. The CDR3 DNA reads as TGTGCCAGCAGTTTGGTGGGACCGCAGTTCTTC.

About this clonotype: This CDR3 fails to terminate in the conserved phenylalanine or tryptophan, so it likely reflects a read error. Because the CDR3's place on the DNA is in doubt, the DNA is left out and the CDR3 is given as listed by TCRdb. The genes are TRBV6-1 and TRBJ2-7; the table gives TRBD1 as D, unverified against the DNA. The germline V gene has CDR1 MNHNS and CDR2 SASEGT. The CDR3 sequence runs 17 residues, both termini included. The CDR3 sequence is CASSTAGGGKETQYFGP.

Of note for this clonotype: The junction does not match germline at one end; this may be a read error. CDR3 bases: TGTGCCAGCAGTGAGTTGGTGCCCAAAAATGCGCAGTTTTTC. Encoded protein: CASSELVPKNAQFF. The rearrangement uses TRBV6-1 and TRBJ2-1; D gene uncertain. The CDR3 loop spans 14 amino acids. Per the germline V gene, CDR1 is MNHNS and CDR2 is SASEGT.

Regarding this clonotype: The germline gene is not matched at one end of the junction; a read error may be the cause. This rearrangement joins TRBV10-1 to TRBJ2-1, with TRBD1 matching 7 bases. The CDR3 length is 17 residues. Germline V gene sequence: CDR1 WNHNN, CDR2 SYGVQD (reference sequence). For the CDR3, the DNA is TGCGCCAGCAGTGGAGGGACAGCACCTCCTTGGTCCAACGTCCTGAACTTC. It encodes CASSGGTAPPWSNVLNF.

The chain couples TRBV18 to TRBJ2-3; D is possibly TRBD2 (5 bases). With 3 bases removed from V and 3 bases from J, the gap between germline ends came to 7 bases. The CDR3 loop spans 13 amino acids. Germline lookup yields CDR1 KGHSH and CDR2 LQKENI. CDR3 coding DNA: TGTGCCAGCTCACCCCTAGCAACAGATACGCAGTATTTT. Amino acids: CASSPLATDTQYF.

This clonotype has a count of ten or more. V is TRBV6-4 and J is TRBJ2-3, with 10 bases fitting TRBD1. There are 15 residues in the CDR3. V lost 4 bases to trimming and J lost 5 bases; unmatched junction nucleotides: 6. The germline V gene has CDR1 MRHNA and CDR2 SNTAGT. Here the CDR3 DNA reads TGTGCCAGCAGTGGCAGCCGGGACAGGGGAGATACGCAGTATTTT. Protein product: CASSGSRDRGDTQYF.

This clonotype has a handful of counts. This rearrangement joins TRBV4-1 to TRBJ1-6, with D hard to call. Germline lookup yields CDR1 MGHRA and CDR2 YSYEKL. This CDR3 contains 16 residues. Trimming took 0 bases from V and 0 from J, leaving 6 bases between them. CDR3 DNA sequence: TGCGCCAGCAGCCAAGATCTAACCTCCTATAATTCACCCCTCCACTTT. Its translation: CASSQDLTSYNSPLHF.

This clonotype was counted at least ten times. This sequence joins TRBV27 and TRBJ2-2; 8 bases fit TRBD1. V lost 4 bases, J lost 4 bases, and 8 bases stayed unmatched. This CDR3 has 16 amino acids. Per germline, CDR1 MNHEY and CDR2 SMNVEV (reference sequence). The CDR3 is CASSSRTGTGTGELFF. CDR3 bases: TGTGCCAGCAGTTCAAGAACCGGGACAGGCACCGGGGAGCTGTTTTTT.

Many counts were recorded for this clonotype. The chain is built from TRBV11-2 and TRBJ2-3, with 9 nucleotides matching TRBD2. The CDR3 loop spans 15 amino acids. The V gene's germline CDR1 is SGHAT and CDR2 FQNNGV. Losses at the gene ends were 4 bases for V and 0 bases for J; bases not matched to a gene: 2. The CDR3 spells CASSYSGGSTDTQYF. The CDR3, as DNA: TGTGCCAGCAGCTATAGCGGGGGAAGCACAGATACGCAGTATTTT.

The chain links TRBV10-1 to TRBJ2-6; the match to TRBD2 covers 10 bases. The J call may be mistaken, given a closer DNA end match to TRBJ2-7. The CDR3 spans 16 residues. The germline V gene encodes CDR1 WNHNN and CDR2 SYGVQD (reference sequence). The CDR3 DNA is TGCGCCAGCAGTGAGTCAATAGCGGGGGGTACAGAGACGCAGTACTTC. As protein: CASSESIAGGTETQYF.

This chain uses TRBV6-1 with TRBJ2-3, with 9 bases matching TRBD1. Germline CDR1 is MNHNS and CDR2 is SASEGT. The CDR3 spans 15 residues. J was trimmed by 4 bases and V by 9 bases; bases with no gene match: 11. The CDR3 sequence: CASLGDRVSADTQYF. In DNA, the CDR3 is TGTGCCAGTCTTGGGGACAGGGTGTCTGCAGATACGCAGTATTTT.

This clonotype was picked up one time. An end of the junction differs from the germline gene, which may be a read error. DNA for the CDR3: TGTGCCAGCTGGGGGCTCAGGGGGAAAAACACGCAGTATTTC. The encoded protein is CASWGLRGKNTQYF. The chain recombines TRBV6-1 with TRBJ2-4, with 7 nucleotides matching TRBD1. Germline V gene lookup returns CDR1 MNHNS and CDR2 SASEGT. CDR3 length: 14 residues.

Points on this clonotype: An end of the junction does not agree with germline; a read error may underlie this. The rearrangement joins TRBV6-1 to TRBJ2-1, with a possible D match to TRBD2 (7 bases). The J call is doubtful: the DNA matches TRBJ2-5 better. CDR3 length equals 16 residues. Germline V gene lookup returns CDR1 MNHNS and CDR2 SASEGT. The CDR3 DNA reads TGTGCCAGCAGGGGCTCGGGGGGCGGACACCAAGATACCCAGTACTTC. It yields the protein CASRGSGGGHQDTQYF.

The V and J genes are TRBV7-9 and TRBJ2-3; D is unresolved. CDR1 is SEHNR, CDR2 FQNEAQ, per germline (reference sequence). This CDR3 has 13 residues. V lost 3 bases to trimming and J lost 0 bases, with 4 bases between them. CDR3 sequence: CASSLYSTDTQYF. CDR3 DNA: TGTGCCAGCAGCTTGTACAGCACAGATACGCAGTATTTT.

This clonotype is categorized as medium-sized. This sequence joins TRBV6-1 and TRBJ2-2, with 9 bases aligning to TRBD2. Trimming at V came to 4 bases and at J to 1 base, leaving 4 bases not matched to a gene. The CDR3 is 16 amino acids. Germline values: CDR1 MNHNS, CDR2 SASEGT. The CDR3 region is CASSGGLAWNTGELFF. CDR3 bases: TGTGCCAGCAGTGGTGGACTAGCGTGGAACACCGGGGAGCTGTTTTTT.

As regards this clonotype: One end of the junction varies from germline; a read error may be responsible. The chain carries TRBV27 and TRBJ2-3; D may be TRBD2 (5 bases). Germline V gene lookup returns CDR1 MNHEY and CDR2 SMNVEV (reference sequence). The CDR3 has 14 residues. CDR3 amino acids: CASSLGGFKNTQYF. The CDR3 DNA follows: TGTGCCAGCAGTTTGGGCGGGTTCAAAAACACGCAGTATTTC.

The chain joins TRBV9 to TRBJ2-1; D remains ambiguous. Between the trimmed V and J ends, which lost 0 bases and 7 bases, there was a span of 11 bases. Germline CDR1 and CDR2: SGDLS and YYNGEE. The CDR3 is 14 amino acids. The CDR3 sequence is CASSVAVTANEQFF. CDR3 bases: TGTGCCAGCAGCGTAGCTGTTACGGCGAATGAGCAGTTCTTC.